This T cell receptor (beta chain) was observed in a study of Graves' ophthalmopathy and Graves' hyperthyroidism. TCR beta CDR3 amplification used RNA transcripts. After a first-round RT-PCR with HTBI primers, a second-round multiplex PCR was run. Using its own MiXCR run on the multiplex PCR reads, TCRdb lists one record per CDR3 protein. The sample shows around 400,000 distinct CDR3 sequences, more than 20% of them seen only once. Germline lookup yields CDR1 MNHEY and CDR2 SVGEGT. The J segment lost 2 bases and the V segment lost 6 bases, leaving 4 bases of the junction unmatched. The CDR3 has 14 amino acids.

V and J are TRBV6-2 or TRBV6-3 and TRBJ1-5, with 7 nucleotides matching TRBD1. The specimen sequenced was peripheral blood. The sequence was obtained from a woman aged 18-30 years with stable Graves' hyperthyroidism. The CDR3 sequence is CASRGQFGNQPQHF. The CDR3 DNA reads TGTGCCAGCAGGGGACAGTTCGGCAATCAGCCCCAGCATTTT.